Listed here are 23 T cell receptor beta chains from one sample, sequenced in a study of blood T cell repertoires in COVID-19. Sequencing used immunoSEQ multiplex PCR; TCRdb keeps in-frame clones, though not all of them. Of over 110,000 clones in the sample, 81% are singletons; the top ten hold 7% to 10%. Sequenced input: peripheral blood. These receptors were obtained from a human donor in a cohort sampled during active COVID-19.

CDR3 protein: CASSSGTGVGYTF. CDR3 coding DNA: TGTGCCAGTAGTTCGGGGACAGGGGTCGGCTACACCTTC. The V gene is TRBV19, the J gene TRBJ1-2; 10 bases are shared with TRBD1. CDR3 size: 13 residues. V shed 5 bases, J shed 8 bases, and the junction held 5 bases outside the gene matches. Germline lookup yields CDR1 LNHDA and CDR2 SQIVND (reference sequence).

CDR3 DNA: TGCAGTGCTAGTTCGACAGCCCAAGAGACCCAGTACTTC. This gives the protein CSASSTAQETQYF. The chain uses TRBV20-1 and TRBJ2-5; TRBD1 is a possible D gene (5 bases). The CDR3 spans 13 residues. CDR1 is DFQATT, CDR2 SNEGSKA, per germline (reference sequence). V dropped 3 bases and J dropped 1 base, with 9 bases sitting between them.

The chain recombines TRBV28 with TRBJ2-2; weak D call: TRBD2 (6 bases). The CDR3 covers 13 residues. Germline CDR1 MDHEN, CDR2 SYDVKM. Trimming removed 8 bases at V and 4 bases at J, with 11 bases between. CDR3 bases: TGTGCCAGCGGGAGGTTTGGCACCGGGGAGCTGTTTTTT. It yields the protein CASGRFGTGELFF.

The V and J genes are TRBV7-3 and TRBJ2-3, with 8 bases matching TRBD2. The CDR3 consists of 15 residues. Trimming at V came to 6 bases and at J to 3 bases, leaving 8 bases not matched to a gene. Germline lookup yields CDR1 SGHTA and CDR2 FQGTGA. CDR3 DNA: TGTGCCAGCAGACCGCCGGGACTAGAGACAGATACGCAGTATTTT. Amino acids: CASRPPGLETDTQYF.

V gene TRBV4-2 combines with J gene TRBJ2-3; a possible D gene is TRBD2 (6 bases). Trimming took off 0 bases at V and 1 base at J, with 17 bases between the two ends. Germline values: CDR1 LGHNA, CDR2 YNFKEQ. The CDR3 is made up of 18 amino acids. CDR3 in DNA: TGTGCCAGCAGCCAAGATACCTCGACCGGGAGAGGCACAGATACGCAGTATTTT. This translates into CASSQDTSTGRGTDTQYF.

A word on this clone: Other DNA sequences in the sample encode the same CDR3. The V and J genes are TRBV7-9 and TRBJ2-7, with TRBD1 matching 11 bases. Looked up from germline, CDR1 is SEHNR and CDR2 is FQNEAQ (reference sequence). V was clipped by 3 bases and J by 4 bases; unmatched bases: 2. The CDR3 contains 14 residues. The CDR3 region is CASSFGTGGYEQYF. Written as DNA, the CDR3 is TGTGCCAGCAGCTTCGGGACAGGGGGATACGAGCAGTACTTC.

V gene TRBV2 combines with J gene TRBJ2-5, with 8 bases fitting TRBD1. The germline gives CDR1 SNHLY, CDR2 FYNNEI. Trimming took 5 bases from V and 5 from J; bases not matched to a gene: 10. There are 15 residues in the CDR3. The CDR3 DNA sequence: TGTGCCAGCAGTCCTTCCGGGACAGGCGGGGAGACCCAGTACTTC. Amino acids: CASSPSGTGGETQYF.

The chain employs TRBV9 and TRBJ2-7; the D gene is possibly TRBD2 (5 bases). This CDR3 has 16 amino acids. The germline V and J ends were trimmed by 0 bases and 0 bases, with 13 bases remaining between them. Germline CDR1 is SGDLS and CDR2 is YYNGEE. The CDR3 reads CASSVDRDDDSYEQYF. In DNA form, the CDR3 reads TGTGCCAGCAGCGTAGACCGGGATGACGACTCCTACGAGCAGTACTTC.

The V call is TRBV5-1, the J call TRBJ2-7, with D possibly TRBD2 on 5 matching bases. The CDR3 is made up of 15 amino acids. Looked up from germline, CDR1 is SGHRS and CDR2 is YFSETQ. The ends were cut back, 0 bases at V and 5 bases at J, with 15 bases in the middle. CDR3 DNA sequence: TGCGCCAGCAGCTTGGCCGTTCGGGTCGGGGACGAGCAGTACTTC. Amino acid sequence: CASSLAVRVGDEQYF.

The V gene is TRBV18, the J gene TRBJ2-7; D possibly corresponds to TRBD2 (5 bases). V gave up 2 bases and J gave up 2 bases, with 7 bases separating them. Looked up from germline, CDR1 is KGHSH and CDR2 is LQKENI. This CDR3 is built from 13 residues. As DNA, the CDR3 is TGTGCCAGCTCACCAAGGAGGACCTACGAGCAGTACTTC. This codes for CASSPRRTYEQYF.

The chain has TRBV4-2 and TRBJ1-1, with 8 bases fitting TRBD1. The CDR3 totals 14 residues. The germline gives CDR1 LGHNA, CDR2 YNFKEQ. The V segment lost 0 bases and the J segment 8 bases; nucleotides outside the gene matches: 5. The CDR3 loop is CASSQDQDRAEAFF. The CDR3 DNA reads TGTGCCAGCAGCCAAGATCAGGACAGGGCAGAAGCTTTCTTT.

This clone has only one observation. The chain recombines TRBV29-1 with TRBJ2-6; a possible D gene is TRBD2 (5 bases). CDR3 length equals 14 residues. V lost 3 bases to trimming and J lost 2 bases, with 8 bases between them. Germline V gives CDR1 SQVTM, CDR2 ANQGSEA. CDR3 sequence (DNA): TGCAGCGTTGATGAGGGAACTGGGGCCAACGTCCTGACTTTC. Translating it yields CSVDEGTGANVLTF.

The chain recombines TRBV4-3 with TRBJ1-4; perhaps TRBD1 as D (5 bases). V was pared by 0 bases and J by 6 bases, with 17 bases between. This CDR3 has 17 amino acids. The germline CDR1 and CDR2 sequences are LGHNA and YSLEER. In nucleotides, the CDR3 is TGCGCCAGCAGCCAAGATGCGGTTAGGGGCCCAGATGAAAAACTGTTTTTT. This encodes CASSQDAVRGPDEKLFF.

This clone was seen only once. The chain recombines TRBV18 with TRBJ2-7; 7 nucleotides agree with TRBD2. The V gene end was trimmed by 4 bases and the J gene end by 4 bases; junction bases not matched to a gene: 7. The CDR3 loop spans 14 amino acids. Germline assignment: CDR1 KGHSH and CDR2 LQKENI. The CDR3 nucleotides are TGTGCCAGCTCACTTCGGACTAGTCCTTACGAGCAGTACTTC. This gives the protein CASSLRTSPYEQYF.

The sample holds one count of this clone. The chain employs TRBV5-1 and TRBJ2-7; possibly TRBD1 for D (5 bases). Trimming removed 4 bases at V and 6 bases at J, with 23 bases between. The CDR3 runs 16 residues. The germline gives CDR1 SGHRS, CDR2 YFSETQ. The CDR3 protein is CASSPENDSELTEQYF. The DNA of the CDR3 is TGCGCCAGCAGCCCCGAAAATGACAGTGAGCTGACCGAGCAGTACTTC. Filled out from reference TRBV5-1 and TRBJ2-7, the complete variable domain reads KAGVTQTPRYLIKTRGQQVTLSCSPISGHRSVSWYQQTPGQGLQFLFEYFSETQRNKGNFPGRFSGRQFSNSRSEMNVSTLELGDSALYLCASSPENDSELTEQYFGPGTRLTVT.

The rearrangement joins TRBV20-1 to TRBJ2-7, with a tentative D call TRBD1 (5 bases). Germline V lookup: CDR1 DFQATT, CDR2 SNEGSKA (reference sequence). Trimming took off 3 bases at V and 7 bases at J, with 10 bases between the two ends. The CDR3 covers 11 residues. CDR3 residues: CSARGPREQYF. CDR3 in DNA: TGCAGTGCTAGGGGGCCACGGGAGCAGTACTTC.

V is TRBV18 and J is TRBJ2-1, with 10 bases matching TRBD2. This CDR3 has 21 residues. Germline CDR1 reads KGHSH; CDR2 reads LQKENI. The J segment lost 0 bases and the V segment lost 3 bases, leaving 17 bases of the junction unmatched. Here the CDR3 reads CASSPRTVGGSSGSSYNEQFF. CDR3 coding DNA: TGTGCCAGCTCACCTAGGACAGTCGGTGGGTCTAGCGGGAGCTCCTACAATGAGCAGTTCTTC. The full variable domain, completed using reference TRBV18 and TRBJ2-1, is NAGVMQNPRHLVRRRGQEARLRCSPMKGHSHVYWYRQLPEEGLKFMVYLQKENIIDESGMPKERFSAEFPKEGPSILRIQQVVRGDSAAYFCASSPRTVGGSSGSSYNEQFFGPGTRLTVL.

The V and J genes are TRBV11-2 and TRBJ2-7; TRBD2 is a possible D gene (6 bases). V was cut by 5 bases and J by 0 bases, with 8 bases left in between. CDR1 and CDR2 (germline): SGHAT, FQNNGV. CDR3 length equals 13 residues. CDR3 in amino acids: CASSLAFSYEQYF. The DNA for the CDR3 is TGTGCCAGCAGCCTAGCGTTCTCCTACGAGCAGTACTTC. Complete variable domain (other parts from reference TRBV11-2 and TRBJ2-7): EAGVAQSPRYKIIEKRQSVAFWCNPISGHATLYWYQQILGQGPKLLIQFQNNGVVDDSQLPKDRFSAERLKGVDSTLKIQPAKLEDSAVYLCASSLAFSYEQYFGPGTRLTVT.

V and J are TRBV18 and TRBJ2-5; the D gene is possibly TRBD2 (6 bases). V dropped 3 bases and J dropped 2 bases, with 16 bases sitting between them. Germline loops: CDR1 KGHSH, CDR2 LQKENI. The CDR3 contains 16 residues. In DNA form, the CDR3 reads TGTGCCAGCTCACCCGGAGGAGGGCTGGGGCAAGAGACCCAGTACTTC. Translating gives CASSPGGGLGQETQYF. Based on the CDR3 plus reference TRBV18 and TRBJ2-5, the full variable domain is NAGVMQNPRHLVRRRGQEARLRCSPMKGHSHVYWYRQLPEEGLKFMVYLQKENIIDESGMPKERFSAEFPKEGPSILRIQQVVRGDSAAYFCASSPGGGLGQETQYFGPGTRLLVL.

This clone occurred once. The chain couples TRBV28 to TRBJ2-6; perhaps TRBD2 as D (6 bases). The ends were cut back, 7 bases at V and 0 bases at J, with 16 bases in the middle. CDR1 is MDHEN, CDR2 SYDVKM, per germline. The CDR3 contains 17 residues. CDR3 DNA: TGTGCCAGCAATGGGGCTAGCGTACCCTCTGGGGCCAACGTCCTGACTTTC. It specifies CASNGASVPSGANVLTF. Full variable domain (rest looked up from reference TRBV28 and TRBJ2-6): DVKVTQSSRYLVKRTGEKVFLECVQDMDHENMFWYRQDPGLGLRLIYFSYDVKMKEKGDIPEGYSVSREKKERFSLILESASTNQTSMYLCASNGASVPSGANVLTFGAGSRLTVL.

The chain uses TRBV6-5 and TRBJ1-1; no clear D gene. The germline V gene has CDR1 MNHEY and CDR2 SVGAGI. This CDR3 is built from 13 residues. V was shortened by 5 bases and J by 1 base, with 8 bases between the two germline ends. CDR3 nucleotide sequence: TGTGCCAGCAGTATTAACAGGAACACTGAAGCTTTCTTT. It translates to CASSINRNTEAFF.

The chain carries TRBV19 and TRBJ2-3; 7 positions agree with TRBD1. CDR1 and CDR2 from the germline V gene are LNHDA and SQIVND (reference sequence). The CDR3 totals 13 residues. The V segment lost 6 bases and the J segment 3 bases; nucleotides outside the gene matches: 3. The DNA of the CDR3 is TGTGCCAGTAGAATACAGGGGACAGATACGCAGTATTTT. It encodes CASRIQGTDTQYF.

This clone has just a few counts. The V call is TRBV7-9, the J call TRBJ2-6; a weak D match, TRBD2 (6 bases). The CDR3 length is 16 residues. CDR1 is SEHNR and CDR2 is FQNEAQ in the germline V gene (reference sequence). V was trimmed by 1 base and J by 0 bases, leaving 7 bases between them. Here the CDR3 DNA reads TGTGCCAGCAGCTTAGTCGGGGGCTCTGGGGCCAACGTCCTGACTTTC. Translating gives CASSLVGGSGANVLTF.